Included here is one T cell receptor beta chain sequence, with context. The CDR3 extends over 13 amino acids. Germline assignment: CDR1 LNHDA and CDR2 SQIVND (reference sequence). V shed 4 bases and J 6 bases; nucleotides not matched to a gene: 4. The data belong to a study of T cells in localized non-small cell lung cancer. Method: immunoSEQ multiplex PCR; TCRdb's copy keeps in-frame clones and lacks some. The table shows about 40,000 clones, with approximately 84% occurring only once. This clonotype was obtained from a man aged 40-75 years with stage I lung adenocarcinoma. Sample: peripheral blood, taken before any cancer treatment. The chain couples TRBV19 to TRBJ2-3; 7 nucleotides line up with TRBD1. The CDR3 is CASSKNRGDTQYF. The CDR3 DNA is TGTGCCAGTAGTAAAAACAGGGGTGATACGCAGTATTTT. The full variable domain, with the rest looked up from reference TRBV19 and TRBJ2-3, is DGGITQSPKYLFRKEGQNVTLSCEQNLNHDAMYWYRQDPGQGLRLIYYSQIVNDFQKGDIAEGYSVSREKKESFPLTVTSAQKNPTAFYLCASSKNRGDTQYFGPGTRLTVL.